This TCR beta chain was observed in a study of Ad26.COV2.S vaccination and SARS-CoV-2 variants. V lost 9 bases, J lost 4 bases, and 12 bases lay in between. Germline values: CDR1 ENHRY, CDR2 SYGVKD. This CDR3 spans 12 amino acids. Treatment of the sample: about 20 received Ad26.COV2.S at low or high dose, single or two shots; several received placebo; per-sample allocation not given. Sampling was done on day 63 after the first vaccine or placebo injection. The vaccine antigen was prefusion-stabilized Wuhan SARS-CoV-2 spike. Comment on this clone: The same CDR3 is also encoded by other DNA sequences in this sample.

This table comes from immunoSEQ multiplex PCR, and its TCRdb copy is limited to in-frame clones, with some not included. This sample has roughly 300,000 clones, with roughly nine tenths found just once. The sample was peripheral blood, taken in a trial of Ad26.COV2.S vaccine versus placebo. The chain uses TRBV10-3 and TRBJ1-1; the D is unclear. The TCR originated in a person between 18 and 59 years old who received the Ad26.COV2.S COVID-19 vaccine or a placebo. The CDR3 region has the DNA TGTGCCATATCAAGAGAGGGCACTGAAGCTTTCTTT. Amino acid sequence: CAISREGTEAFF.